Listed here are 8 T cell receptor beta chains from one sample, sequenced in a study of CD8 T cells in Susac syndrome. After extraction with the RNeasy kit, roughly 0.5 to 1 ug of the RNA was reverse transcribed using random hexamers. TCRdb used MiXCR to reprocess the immunoSEQ multiplex PCR reads, holding one entry per CDR3 protein. The table lists 160,000 or so distinct CDR3 sequences, roughly 96% of them singletons. The specimen sequenced was CD8+ T cells from PBMCs. The receptors were gathered from a human donor with multiple sclerosis.

The V call is TRBV3-1, the J call TRBJ1-2; the D gene is possibly TRBD1 (6 bases). The V end lost 0 bases, the J end lost 3 bases, and 11 bases lay between the germline ends. This CDR3 has 15 residues. Germline CDR1 LGHDT, CDR2 YNNKEL (reference sequence). CDR3 nucleotides: TGTGCCAGCAGCCAAGAGCAGGGGCGGTACTATGGCTACACCTTC. This translates into CASSQEQGRYYGYTF.

The chain recombines TRBV3-1 with TRBJ2-3; D is perhaps TRBD1 (6 bases). The V gene lost 7 bases and the J gene lost 3 bases, with 20 bases spanning the gap. Germline CDR1 LGHDT, CDR2 YNNKEL (reference sequence). There are 16 residues in the CDR3. The CDR3 reads CASTPTKGRGTDTQYF. The CDR3 DNA follows: TGTGCCAGCACACCAACCAAGGGCAGGGGTACAGATACGCAGTATTTT.

Of note for this clonotype: The junction does not match germline at one end; this may be a read error. The J gene is TRBJ2-1, the V gene TRBV29-1; the D is unclear. Looked up from germline, CDR1 is SQVTM and CDR2 is ANQGSEA. CDR3 length: 12 residues. CDR3 sequence: CSVEDGPANWGF. As DNA, the CDR3 is TGCAGCGTTGAAGATGGTCCAGCGAACTGGGGTTTC.

This chain links TRBV27 with TRBJ2-7, with 7 bases lining up with TRBD1. The CDR3 consists of 14 residues. The junction had 8 bases not matched to a gene; V was cut back by 4 bases and J by 5 bases. The germline V gene has CDR1 MNHEY and CDR2 SMNVEV (reference sequence). The CDR3 here is CASSSEDRRHEQYV. CDR3 coding DNA: TGTGCCAGCAGTTCTGAGGACAGGAGGCACGAGCAGTACGTC.

V is TRBV13 and J is TRBJ2-7; 12 nucleotides agree with TRBD1. The CDR3 is 16 residues long. V dropped 5 bases and J dropped 5; count of bases not matched to a gene: 10. The V gene's germline CDR1 is PRHDT and CDR2 FYEKMQ (reference sequence). CDR3 in DNA: TGTGCCAGCAGCCTGGGACAGGGGGCGCCTAGTAACGAGCAGTACTTC. It codes for CASSLGQGAPSNEQYF.

The rearrangement joins TRBV30 to TRBJ2-7; D is ambiguous. Between the trimmed V and J ends, which lost 6 bases and 5 bases, there was a span of 14 bases. The CDR3 runs 12 residues. Germline V lookup: CDR1 GTSNPN, CDR2 SVGIG (reference sequence). The CDR3: CACITDGDEQYF. In DNA form, the CDR3 reads TGTGCCTGTATAACTGATGGAGACGAGCAGTACTTC.

The chain combines TRBV7-2 with TRBJ2-7; TRBD1 might be the D (6 bases). Deletions cut 10 bases from V and 3 bases from J, with 16 bases between. The CDR3 spans 13 residues. Per the germline V gene, CDR1 is SGHTA and CDR2 is FQGNSA. The CDR3 is CAISDSEHYEQYF. In DNA form, the CDR3 reads TGTGCCATCTCGGACAGCGAGCACTACGAGCAGTACTTC.

The rearrangement joins TRBV29-1 to TRBJ1-1; D perhaps matches TRBD1 (5 bases). Trimming removed 2 bases at V and 13 bases at J, with 32 bases between. The CDR3 length is 17 residues. Germline V gives CDR1 SQVTM, CDR2 ANQGSEA. The CDR3 here is CSVERSALGGGTLKLFF. For the CDR3, the DNA is TGCAGCGTTGAACGCTCCGCCCTGGGGGGGGGAACACTGAAGCTTTTCTTT.